These T cell receptor beta chains were read from a single sample in a study of shared clonotypes between healthy human individuals. Sequencing was performed with immunoSEQ multiplex PCR; in TCRdb, only in-frame clones are kept and a portion is missing. The sample includes 2 million to 3 million clones, approximately 94% seen only once; the top ten take around 0.4%. The specimen was naive CD4+ T cells from PBMCs. Receptors were obtained from a man aged 18 to 29 in good health. Some clones in this sample may be carry-over from other donors' samples. Both conserved end residues are part of each CDR3. Fields, in order: J gene, D gene, clone size, V gene, CDR3 protein, CDR3 DNA. A D gene is named only where the DNA matches it firmly. Clone sizes are given selectively: once, few, many, or a class where the clone is expanded.

j_call: TRBJ1-5; d_call: NA; clone_size: NA; v_call: TRBV14; cdr3_aa: CASSASGWTPQHF; cdr3_nt: TGTGCCAGCAGCGCGTCAGGTTGGACGCCCCAGCATTTT
j_call: TRBJ1-4; d_call: TRBD1; clone_size: NA; v_call: TRBV28; cdr3_aa: CASSSRDRPVMNLFF; cdr3_nt: TGTGCCAGCAGTTCTCGGGACAGACCGGTAATGAATCTGTTTTTT
j_call: TRBJ2-1; d_call: NA; clone_size: NA; v_call: TRBV27; cdr3_aa: CASSARAYNEQFF; cdr3_nt: TGTGCCAGCAGTGCCAGGGCTTACAATGAGCAGTTCTTC
j_call: TRBJ1-2; d_call: TRBD1; clone_size: once; v_call: TRBV30; cdr3_aa: CAWSERTGREGYTF; cdr3_nt: TGTGCCTGGAGTGAACGGACAGGGCGGGAAGGCTACACCTTC
j_call: TRBJ1-2; d_call: NA; clone_size: NA; v_call: TRBV28; cdr3_aa: CASSLSGFGGYTF; cdr3_nt: TGTGCCAGCAGTTTATCTGGTTTCGGGGGCTACACCTTC
j_call: TRBJ2-1; d_call: NA; clone_size: NA; v_call: TRBV5-1; cdr3_aa: CASSLAPGFGQFF; cdr3_nt: TGCGCCAGCAGCTTGGCCCCCGGTTTCGGGCAGTTCTTC
j_call: TRBJ1-2; d_call: NA; clone_size: NA; v_call: TRBV2; cdr3_aa: CASSEPGDPNYGYTF; cdr3_nt: TGTGCCAGCAGTGAACCGGGGGACCCCAACTATGGCTACACCTTC
j_call: TRBJ2-7; d_call: TRBD2; clone_size: once; v_call: TRBV5-6; cdr3_aa: CASSSKTSPYEQYF; cdr3_nt: TGTGCCAGCAGCTCGAAGACTAGCCCGTACGAGCAGTACTTC
j_call: TRBJ2-1; d_call: NA; clone_size: NA; v_call: TRBV7-2; cdr3_aa: CASSSNSNEQFF; cdr3_nt: TGTGCCAGCAGCTCTAACAGTAATGAGCAGTTCTTC
j_call: TRBJ2-6; d_call: NA; clone_size: NA; v_call: TRBV4-2; cdr3_aa: CASSQGQAITGANVLTF; cdr3_nt: TGTGCCAGCAGCCAAGGACAGGCGATTACTGGGGCCAACGTCCTGACTTTC
j_call: TRBJ2-1; d_call: NA; clone_size: once; v_call: TRBV7-9; cdr3_aa: CASRSNDRVTQFF; cdr3_nt: TGTGCCAGCAGGTCTAATGATAGGGTAACCCAGTTCTTC
j_call: TRBJ2-7; d_call: NA; clone_size: NA; v_call: TRBV6-5; cdr3_aa: CASSYGPNSYEQYF; cdr3_nt: TGTGCCAGCAGTTACGGGCCGAACTCCTACGAGCAGTACTTC
j_call: TRBJ2-3; d_call: NA; clone_size: NA; v_call: TRBV15; cdr3_aa: CATSRGERSRGTDTQYF; cdr3_nt: TGTGCCACCAGCAGAGGCGAACGTTCGAGGGGCACAGATACGCAGTATTTT
j_call: TRBJ1-4; d_call: NA; clone_size: NA; v_call: TRBV9; cdr3_aa: CASSVAPAGKLFF; cdr3_nt: TGTGCCAGCAGCGTAGCCCCAGCGGGAAAACTGTTTTTT
j_call: TRBJ2-2; d_call: NA; clone_size: NA; v_call: TRBV9; cdr3_aa: CASSVRGDGELFF; cdr3_nt: TGTGCCAGCAGCGTAAGGGGGGACGGGGAGCTGTTTTTT
j_call: TRBJ1-6; d_call: TRBD1; clone_size: NA; v_call: TRBV6-6; cdr3_aa: CASIEGTESSPLHF; cdr3_nt: TGTGCCAGCATCGAAGGGACAGAAAGTTCACCCCTCCACTTT
j_call: TRBJ2-1; d_call: NA; clone_size: NA; v_call: TRBV11-2; cdr3_aa: CASSPRWYTSDNEQFF; cdr3_nt: TGTGCCAGCAGCCCCCGTTGGTATACTTCGGACAATGAGCAGTTCTTC
j_call: TRBJ1-1; d_call: NA; clone_size: NA; v_call: TRBV5-1; cdr3_aa: CASSLMPGREAFF; cdr3_nt: TGCGCCAGCAGCTTGATGCCAGGGCGGGAAGCTTTCTTT
j_call: TRBJ2-6; d_call: NA; clone_size: NA; v_call: TRBV7-2; cdr3_aa: CASRRVTGANVLTF; cdr3_nt: TGTGCCAGCAGAAGGGTAACTGGGGCCAACGTCCTGACTTTC
j_call: TRBJ2-7; d_call: TRBD2; clone_size: once; v_call: TRBV18; cdr3_aa: CASSPGLAGAYEQYF; cdr3_nt: TGTGCCAGCTCACCAGGACTAGCTGGTGCCTACGAGCAGTACTTC
j_call: TRBJ2-1; d_call: NA; clone_size: NA; v_call: TRBV11-3; cdr3_aa: CASSRRGGSYNEQFF; cdr3_nt: TGTGCCAGCAGCCGAAGAGGGGGCTCCTACAATGAGCAGTTCTTC
j_call: TRBJ2-6; d_call: TRBD1; clone_size: NA; v_call: TRBV7-3; cdr3_aa: CASGPDRGAWEYSGANVLTF; cdr3_nt: TGTGCCAGCGGCCCGGACAGGGGCGCTTGGGAATACTCTGGGGCCAACGTCCTGACTTTC
j_call: TRBJ1-1; d_call: NA; clone_size: NA; v_call: TRBV5-6; cdr3_aa: CASSLGLMNTEAFF; cdr3_nt: TGTGCCAGCAGCTTGGGTCTCATGAACACTGAAGCTTTCTTT
j_call: TRBJ2-2; d_call: TRBD1; clone_size: NA; v_call: TRBV6-6; cdr3_aa: CASRPRDRGDTGELFF; cdr3_nt: TGTGCCAGCCGACCCAGAGACAGGGGAGACACCGGGGAGCTGTTTTTT
j_call: TRBJ1-5; d_call: NA; clone_size: NA; v_call: TRBV2; cdr3_aa: CASSAGEEQPQHF; cdr3_nt: TGTGCCAGCAGTGCAGGGGAGGAACAGCCCCAGCATTTT
j_call: TRBJ1-2; d_call: NA; clone_size: NA; v_call: TRBV27; cdr3_aa: CASSRTPKPQSDGYTF; cdr3_nt: TGTGCCAGCAGTAGAACTCCCAAACCCCAGAGTGATGGCTACACCTTC
j_call: TRBJ2-7; d_call: TRBD1; clone_size: once; v_call: TRBV28; cdr3_aa: CASSPAGQAGPYEQYF; cdr3_nt: TGTGCCAGCAGCCCCGCGGGACAGGCCGGCCCCTACGAGCAGTACTTC
j_call: TRBJ2-3; d_call: NA; clone_size: NA; v_call: TRBV29-1; cdr3_aa: CSVGRRTADTQYF; cdr3_nt: TGCAGCGTTGGGAGGAGAACGGCAGATACGCAGTATTTT
j_call: TRBJ2-3; d_call: TRBD2; clone_size: NA; v_call: TRBV7-2; cdr3_aa: CASSPGPSGRYPDTQYF; cdr3_nt: TGTGCCAGCAGCCCCGGGCCTAGCGGGAGATACCCAGATACGCAGTATTTT
j_call: TRBJ2-7; d_call: TRBD2; clone_size: NA; v_call: TRBV9; cdr3_aa: CASSVGTSGRYSYEQYF; cdr3_nt: TGTGCCAGCAGCGTAGGGACTAGCGGCCGCTACTCCTACGAGCAGTACTTC
j_call: TRBJ1-2; d_call: NA; clone_size: NA; v_call: TRBV4-1; cdr3_aa: CASSLRGGFNYGYTF; cdr3_nt: TGCGCCAGCAGCCTCCGGGGGGGTTTCAACTATGGCTACACCTTC
j_call: TRBJ2-7; d_call: NA; clone_size: once; v_call: TRBV7-2; cdr3_aa: CASSPQGRLVYEQYF; cdr3_nt: TGTGCCAGCAGCCCGCAGGGGAGGCTGGTTTACGAGCAGTACTTC
j_call: TRBJ2-7; d_call: NA; clone_size: NA; v_call: TRBV9; cdr3_aa: CASSVGRGEWNEQYF; cdr3_nt: TGTGCCAGCAGCGTGGGAAGGGGCGAGTGGAACGAGCAGTACTTC
j_call: TRBJ2-4; d_call: NA; clone_size: NA; v_call: TRBV5-1; cdr3_aa: CASSYGQYAWGNIQYF; cdr3_nt: TGCGCCAGCAGCTACGGACAGTACGCCTGGGGAAACATTCAGTACTTC
j_call: TRBJ2-7; d_call: TRBD2; clone_size: NA; v_call: TRBV18; cdr3_aa: CASSPPGTTTYEQYF; cdr3_nt: TGTGCCAGCTCACCTCCCGGGACTACCACCTACGAGCAGTACTTC
j_call: TRBJ1-3; d_call: NA; clone_size: NA; v_call: TRBV18; cdr3_aa: CASSRALSGNTIYF; cdr3_nt: TGTGCCAGCTCACGGGCCCTCTCTGGAAACACCATATATTTT
j_call: TRBJ2-3; d_call: TRBD2; clone_size: NA; v_call: TRBV4-1; cdr3_aa: CASSQVNGLAGGPGDTQYF; cdr3_nt: TGCGCCAGCAGCCAAGTTAATGGGTTAGCGGGAGGGCCGGGGGATACGCAGTATTTT
j_call: TRBJ1-1; d_call: NA; clone_size: NA; v_call: TRBV5-5; cdr3_aa: CASSIGGTEAFF; cdr3_nt: TGTGCCAGCAGCATAGGGGGCACTGAAGCTTTCTTT
j_call: TRBJ2-3; d_call: NA; clone_size: NA; v_call: TRBV2; cdr3_aa: CASSEWVDTQYF; cdr3_nt: TGTGCCAGCAGTGAATGGGTAGATACGCAGTATTTT
j_call: TRBJ1-3; d_call: NA; clone_size: NA; v_call: TRBV5-1; cdr3_aa: CASSLAQGSGNTIYF; cdr3_nt: TGCGCCAGCAGCTTGGCCCAGGGGTCCGGAAACACCATATATTTT
j_call: TRBJ2-7; d_call: TRBD1; clone_size: NA; v_call: TRBV30; cdr3_aa: CAWRPLGTGPPYEQYF; cdr3_nt: TGTGCCTGGAGGCCCCTCGGGACAGGGCCGCCCTACGAGCAGTACTTC